The 21 T cell receptor beta chains given below trace back to one sample, sequenced in a study of blood T cell repertoires in COVID-19. Clones were read by immunoSEQ multiplex PCR, and TCRdb kept only the in-frame ones, dropping some. The sample carries approximately 160,000 clones, around four fifths recorded once. Sequencing was done on a sample of peripheral blood. The receptors shown here come from a woman of 80 years or more with acute or convalescent COVID-19.

This clone was detected only a few times. This chain connects TRBV10-3 to TRBJ2-7; TRBD1 might be the D (6 bases). CDR3 size: 16 residues. Germline-derived CDR1 and CDR2 are ENHRY and SYGVKD. Trimming stripped 7 bases from V and 0 bases from J, with 19 bases between. CDR3 sequence: CAIKGGARANSYEQYF. The CDR3, as DNA: TGTGCCATCAAAGGGGGTGCTAGGGCCAACTCCTACGAGCAGTACTTC.

V and J are TRBV6-5 and TRBJ1-2, with 7 nucleotides matching TRBD1. The CDR3 has 15 amino acids. Germline-derived CDR1 and CDR2 are MNHEY and SVGAGI. The V gene end was trimmed by 2 bases and the J gene end by 4 bases; junction bases not matched to a gene: 7. The CDR3 DNA follows: TGTGCCAGCAGTTACCTGAGACAGGGTCCCTATGGCTACACCTTC. Protein sequence: CASSYLRQGPYGYTF.

For the CDR3, the DNA is TGTGCCAGCAGCTTAAACTCCAGGGGTCGGGGTCAGCCCCAGCATTTT. Protein product: CASSLNSRGRGQPQHF. This rearrangement joins TRBV7-6 to TRBJ1-5; D is perhaps TRBD1 (6 bases). Trimming removed 2 bases from V and 6 bases from J, with 17 bases in between. The CDR3 is made up of 16 amino acids. Germline V lookup: CDR1 SGHVS, CDR2 FNYEAQ. The complete variable domain, with remaining parts taken from reference TRBV7-6 and TRBJ1-5, reads GAGVSQSPRYKVTKRGQDVALRCDPISGHVSLYWYRQALGQGPEFLTYFNYEAQQDKSGLPNDRFSAERPEGSISTLTIQRTEQRDSAMYRCASSLNSRGRGQPQHFGDGTRLSIL.

Only a few counts were recorded for this clone. CDR3 DNA: TGTGCCAGCAGCTTAGTTACAGATCGGTACGAGCAGTACTTC. Encoded protein: CASSLVTDRYEQYF. The V and J genes are TRBV11-2 and TRBJ2-7; D is unclear. The CDR3 totals 14 residues. The V end was cut by 1 base, the J end by 4 bases, with 11 bases between. Looked up from germline, CDR1 is SGHAT and CDR2 is FQNNGV.

V and J are TRBV4-3 and TRBJ1-1; D gene ambiguous. Germline V gives CDR1 LGHNA, CDR2 YSLEER. The CDR3 has 14 amino acids. The V end lost 0 bases, the J end lost 2 bases, and 7 bases lay between the germline ends. CDR3 in DNA: TGCGCCAGCAGCCAAGAACAGAGAAACACTGAAGCTTTCTTT. It translates to CASSQEQRNTEAFF.

The genes are TRBV5-4 and TRBJ1-2; TRBD1 is a possible D gene (5 bases). CDR1 and CDR2 (germline): SGHNT, YYREEE (reference sequence). This CDR3 spans 13 amino acids. With 4 bases removed from V and 8 bases from J, the gap between germline ends came to 15 bases. The CDR3 region has the DNA TGTGCCAGCAGCCCTTCTGCAGGGTTCGGCTACACCTTC. Residues: CASSPSAGFGYTF.

The CDR3 sequence is CASSPWEGTTETQYF. The CDR3 coding sequence is TGCGCCAGCAGCCCCTGGGAGGGCACCACGGAGACCCAGTACTTC. This chain connects TRBV5-1 to TRBJ2-5; TRBD2 matches 7 bases. The CDR3 is 15 residues long. V was clipped by 4 bases and J by 5 bases; unmatched bases: 11. Germline V gene lookup returns CDR1 SGHRS and CDR2 YFSETQ.

V gene TRBV15 combines with J gene TRBJ1-5, with 8 bases fitting TRBD1. The CDR3 consists of 15 residues. V was pared by 8 bases and J by 1 base, with 7 bases of the junction left unmatched. Germline assignment: CDR1 LNHNV and CDR2 YYDKDF (reference sequence). CDR3 loop: CATSQGARSNQPQHF. In nucleotides, the CDR3 is TGTGCCACCTCCCAGGGGGCGAGGAGCAATCAGCCCCAGCATTTT.

The V gene is TRBV28, the J gene TRBJ1-6, with D possibly TRBD1 on 5 matching bases. The CDR3 extends over 17 amino acids. Per the germline V gene, CDR1 is MDHEN and CDR2 is SYDVKM. Trimming took off 6 bases at V and 1 base at J, with 16 bases between the two ends. As DNA, the CDR3 is TGTGCCAGCAGAAAGATGGGGCAGGGTTCCTATAATTCACCCCTCCACTTT. It encodes CASRKMGQGSYNSPLHF.

The chain is built from TRBV6-5 and TRBJ1-2, with 7 bases identical to TRBD1. The germline V gene has CDR1 MNHEY and CDR2 SVGAGI. V lost 2 bases and J lost 0; bases outside the gene matches: 3. The CDR3 is 15 residues long. The CDR3 sequence: CASSYRTGANYGYTF. The CDR3 coding sequence is TGTGCCAGCAGTTACCGGACAGGAGCTAACTATGGCTACACCTTC.

The chain recombines TRBV4-3 with TRBJ1-1; D is uncertain. The CDR3 contains 12 residues. Germline CDR1 reads LGHNA; CDR2 reads YSLEER. Between the trimmed V and J ends, which lost 3 bases and 11 bases, there was a span of 13 bases. The CDR3 here is CASSQDSRRAFF. The CDR3 DNA reads TGCGCCAGCAGCCAGGATTCCCGCAGGGCTTTCTTT.

The J gene is TRBJ1-5, the V gene TRBV19, with D maybe TRBD1 (6 bases). The CDR3 spans 13 residues. Trimming took off 2 bases at V and 7 bases at J, with 9 bases between the two ends. Looked up from germline, CDR1 is LNHDA and CDR2 is SQIVND (reference sequence). The CDR3 DNA follows: TGTGCCAGTAGTATAATGCAGGGGCAGCCCCAGCATTTT. It encodes CASSIMQGQPQHF.

V is TRBV6-6 and J is TRBJ2-3; tentative D call: TRBD1 (6 bases). The CDR3 is 13 residues long. Trimming took 0 bases from V and 5 from J, leaving 6 bases between them. CDR1 is MNHNY, CDR2 SVGAGI, per germline (reference sequence). CDR3 in amino acids: CASSYSTGDTQYF. The CDR3 DNA is TGTGCCAGCAGTTACTCGACAGGAGATACGCAGTATTTT.

V is TRBV6-4 and J is TRBJ2-3; D possibly corresponds to TRBD1 (7 bases). V lost 8 bases and J lost 0, with 15 bases in between. Per germline, CDR1 MRHNA and CDR2 SNTAGT. CDR3 size: 15 residues. CDR3 residues: CASSLQGTSTDTQYF. In nucleotides, the CDR3 is TGTGCCAGCTCACTACAGGGGACTAGCACAGATACGCAGTATTTT.

This clone has just one count. The chain employs TRBV5-6 and TRBJ2-3; TRBD2 might be the D (6 bases). The V gene lost 3 bases and the J gene lost 2 bases, with 16 bases spanning the gap. Germline assignment: CDR1 SGHDT and CDR2 YYEEEE. The length of the CDR3 is 16 residues. The DNA for the CDR3 is TGTGCCAGCAGCTCCCAAGGGCTAGCGTCCACAGATACGCAGTATTTT. Amino acid sequence: CASSSQGLASTDTQYF.

The chain employs TRBV18 and TRBJ1-3; no firm D call. The CDR3 is 16 residues long. Germline-derived CDR1 and CDR2 are KGHSH and LQKENI. Trimming cost V 2 bases and J 0 bases, with 11 bases left between them. DNA of the CDR3: TGTGCCAGCTCACCATCGATCTCGAGCTCTGGAAACACCATATATTTT. Its translation is CASSPSISSSGNTIYF. Complete variable domain (other parts from reference TRBV18 and TRBJ1-3): NAGVMQNPRHLVRRRGQEARLRCSPMKGHSHVYWYRQLPEEGLKFMVYLQKENIIDESGMPKERFSAEFPKEGPSILRIQQVVRGDSAAYFCASSPSISSSGNTIYFGEGSWLTVV.

In its sample, this clone was seen a few times. This sample also contains other DNA sequences that code for the same CDR3. The rearrangement uses TRBV27 and TRBJ2-7; TRBD1 matches 11 bases. The germline V gene encodes CDR1 MNHEY and CDR2 SMNVEV (reference sequence). V was pared by 6 bases and J by 0 bases, with 4 bases of the junction left unmatched. The CDR3 length is 15 residues. The chain's CDR3 is CASSPGTGGSYEQYF. CDR3 bases: TGTGCCAGCAGCCCTGGGACAGGGGGCTCCTACGAGCAGTACTTC.

There are a few counts of this clone. J is TRBJ1-5 and V is TRBV28; D unresolved. The CDR3 is made up of 15 amino acids. Germline CDR1 and CDR2: MDHEN and SYDVKM. Trimming took 2 bases from V and 0 from J, leaving 8 bases between them. The CDR3 region has the DNA TGTGCCAGCAGTTTACTCGGAGATAGCAATCAGCCCCAGCATTTT. This translates into CASSLLGDSNQPQHF.

The gene calls are TRBV9 and TRBJ1-1, with no clear D. The CDR3 has 16 residues. The germline CDR1 and CDR2 sequences are SGDLS and YYNGEE. V was clipped by 0 bases and J by 1 base, with 13 bases between them. The CDR3 sequence: CASSVVPLEGNTEAFF. The CDR3 nucleotides are TGTGCCAGCAGCGTAGTCCCCCTGGAGGGGAACACTGAAGCTTTCTTT. The entire variable domain, with the rest obtained from reference TRBV9 and TRBJ1-1, is as follows: DSGVTQTPKHLITATGQRVTLRCSPRSGDLSVYWYQQSLDQGLQFLIQYYNGEERAKGNILERFSAQQFPDLHSELNLSSLELGDSALYFCASSVVPLEGNTEAFFGQGTRLTVV.

The gene calls are TRBV11-1 and TRBJ1-1; tentatively, D is TRBD1 (6 bases). CDR3 size: 14 residues. Germline CDR1 and CDR2: SGHAT and FQDESV (reference sequence). Trimming cost V 5 bases and J 2 bases, with 12 bases left between them. CDR3 nucleotides: TGTGCCAGCAGCCCTAGGGGGACAAACACTGAAGCTTTCTTT. This sequence encodes CASSPRGTNTEAFF.

This clone was counted a few times. This chain uses TRBV15 with TRBJ1-1; TRBD1 might be the D (6 bases). This CDR3 spans 16 amino acids. With 5 bases removed from V and 1 base from J, the gap between germline ends came to 17 bases. Germline CDR1 reads LNHNV; CDR2 reads YYDKDF (reference sequence). CDR3 amino acids: CATSSPGVRWNTEAFF. In DNA, the CDR3 is TGTGCCACCAGCTCCCCAGGGGTCCGGTGGAACACTGAAGCTTTCTTT. The full variable domain, with the rest looked up from reference TRBV15 and TRBJ1-1, is DAMVIQNPRYQVTQFGKPVTLSCSQTLNHNVMYWYQQKSSQAPKLLFHYYDKDFNNEADTPDNFQSRRPNTSFCFLDIRSPGLGDTAMYLCATSSPGVRWNTEAFFGQGTRLTVV.